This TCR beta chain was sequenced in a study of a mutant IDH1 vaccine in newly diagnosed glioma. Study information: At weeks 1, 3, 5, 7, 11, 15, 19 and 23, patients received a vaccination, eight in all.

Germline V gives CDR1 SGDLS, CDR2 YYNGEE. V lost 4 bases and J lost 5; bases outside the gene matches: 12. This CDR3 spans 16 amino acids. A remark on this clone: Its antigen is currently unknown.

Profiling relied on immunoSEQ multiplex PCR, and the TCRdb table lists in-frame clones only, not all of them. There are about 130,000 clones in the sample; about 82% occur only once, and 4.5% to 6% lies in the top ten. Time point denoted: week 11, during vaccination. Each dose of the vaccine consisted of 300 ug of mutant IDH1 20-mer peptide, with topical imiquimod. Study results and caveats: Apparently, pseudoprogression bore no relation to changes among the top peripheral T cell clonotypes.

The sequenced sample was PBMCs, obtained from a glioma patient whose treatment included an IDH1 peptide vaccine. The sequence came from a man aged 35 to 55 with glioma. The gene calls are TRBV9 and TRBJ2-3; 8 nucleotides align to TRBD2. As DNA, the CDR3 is TGTGCCAGCAGCACCCGTGTCGGGGGGGTCAGAGATACGCAGTATTTT. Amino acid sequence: CASSTRVGGVRDTQYF.